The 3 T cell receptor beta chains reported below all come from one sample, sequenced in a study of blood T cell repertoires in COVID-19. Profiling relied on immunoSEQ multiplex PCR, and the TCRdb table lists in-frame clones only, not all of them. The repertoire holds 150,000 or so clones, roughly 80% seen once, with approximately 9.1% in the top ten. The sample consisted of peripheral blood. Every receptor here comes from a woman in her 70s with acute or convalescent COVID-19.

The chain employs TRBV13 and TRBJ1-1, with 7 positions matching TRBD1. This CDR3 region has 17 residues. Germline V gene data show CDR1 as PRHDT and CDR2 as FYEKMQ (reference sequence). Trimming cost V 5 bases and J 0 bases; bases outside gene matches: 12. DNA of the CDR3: TGTGCCAGCAGCGTAACAAGACAGGGATCAATGAACACTGAAGCTTTCTTT. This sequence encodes CASSVTRQGSMNTEAFF.

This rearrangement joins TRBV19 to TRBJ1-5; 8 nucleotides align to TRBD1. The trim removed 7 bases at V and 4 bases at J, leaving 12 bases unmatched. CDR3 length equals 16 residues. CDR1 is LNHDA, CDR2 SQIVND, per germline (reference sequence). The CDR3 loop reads CASTLQGAVRNQPQHF. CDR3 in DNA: TGTGCCAGTACCCTTCAGGGGGCGGTTAGAAATCAGCCCCAGCATTTT.

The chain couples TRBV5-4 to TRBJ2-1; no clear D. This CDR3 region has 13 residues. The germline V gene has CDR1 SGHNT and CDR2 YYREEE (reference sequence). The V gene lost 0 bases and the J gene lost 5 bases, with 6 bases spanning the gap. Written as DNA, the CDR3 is TGTGCCAGCAGCTTGGACTATAACAATGAGCAGTTCTTC. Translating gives CASSLDYNNEQFF.